The rows below give T cell receptor beta chains drawn from one sample of a study of post-analysis software for immune sequencing data. TCRdb ran MiXCR on the PCR reads and lists one entry per CDR3 protein. The table includes about 680,000 distinct CDR3 sequences, 55% to 60% detected once. The sequenced material came from blood. The receptors were sampled from a girl aged 2 to 10 with multiple sclerosis. Each CDR3 is given with its conserved first and last residue. A D gene is named only where the DNA matches it firmly. Part of the rows lack a size; the others show once, few, many or a class for expanded clones.

V	D	size	J	DNA	CDR3
TRBV7-9	.	.	TRBJ2-3	TGTGCCAGCAGCTTAGCACTAGTTGAGTCACGCAGCACAGATACGCAGTATTTT	CASSLALVESRSTDTQYF
TRBV3-1	.	.	TRBJ2-7	TGTGCCAGCAGCCGAAGAAACTGGGACTACGAGCAGTACTTC	CASSRRNWDYEQYF
TRBV29-1	.	.	TRBJ1-2	TGCAGCGCCTCGACGCTTCAGCAGAGTGGCTACACCTTC	CSASTLQQSGYTF
TRBV3-1	.	.	TRBJ1-5	TGTGCCAGCAGCCAAGCAGGGACCCATCAGCCCCAGCATTTT	CASSQAGTHQPQHF
TRBV12-3/TRBV12-4	.	.	TRBJ1-2	TGTGCCAGCAGTCCCCTATACCCGAAGTATGGCTACACCTTC	CASSPLYPKYGYTF
TRBV10-3	.	.	TRBJ1-2	TGTGCCATCAGTGATTCAGGGGCCAACACCTTC	CAISDSGANTF
TRBV5-1	TRBD1	.	TRBJ1-6	TGCGCCAGCAGCTATGGGACAGGGGGCCACAATTCACCCCTCCACTTT	CASSYGTGGHNSPLHF
TRBV27	.	.	TRBJ2-5	TGTGCCAGCAGTTTTGGTGGGGGGTACCAAGAGACCCAGTACTTC	CASSFGGGYQETQYF
TRBV12-3/TRBV12-4	.	.	TRBJ2-3	TGTGCCAGCAGTTTCGACACCACAGATACGCAGTATTTT	CASSFDTTDTQYF
TRBV20-1	.	.	TRBJ2-1	TGCAGTGCTAGGCCGACGGTGGGGTTAGGTGAGCAGTTCTTC	CSARPTVGLGEQFF
TRBV12-3/TRBV12-4	TRBD1	.	TRBJ2-3	TGTGCCAGCACCCGACAGGGGGCTAGCGCAGATACGCAGTATTTT	CASTRQGASADTQYF
TRBV5-1	TRBD2	few	TRBJ2-1	TGCGCCAGCAGCTTGACTAGCGGGGGGACAACAAAGAACAATGAGCAGTTCTTC	CASSLTSGGTTKNNEQFF
TRBV5-1	TRBD1	.	TRBJ1-5	TGCGCCAGAACGGTGGCAGGGGGGCGCAATCAGCCCCAGCATTTT	CARTVAGGRNQPQHF
TRBV20-1	.	.	TRBJ2-1	TGCAGTGCTAGAGGTCGGGATGACCTAAATGAGCAGTTCTTC	CSARGRDDLNEQFF
TRBV24-1	TRBD2	.	TRBJ2-1	TGTGCCACCAGTGATGAGGGTAGCGGGGGCTACAATGAGCAGTTCTTC	CATSDEGSGGYNEQFF
TRBV7-8	.	.	TRBJ1-2	TGTGCCAGCAGCCCAAAGGCCCGGATCTATGGCTACACCTTC	CASSPKARIYGYTF
TRBV4-3	.	.	TRBJ2-1	TGCGCCAGCAGCCCAAGGAGGGGAGCCACTGAGCAGTTCTTC	CASSPRRGATEQFF
TRBV20-1	.	.	TRBJ1-6	TGCAGTGCTAGAGACCAAAGCGGGTCACCCCTCCACTTT	CSARDQSGSPLHF
TRBV10-3	.	few	TRBJ2-7	TGTGCCATCAGCCCCTTCGGGGATGGTGAGCAGTACTTC	CAISPFGDGEQYF
TRBV7-6	.	.	TRBJ2-3	TGTGCCAGCAGCCGGGACTCGCCCTATACGCAGTATTTT	CASSRDSPYTQYF
TRBV29-1	.	.	TRBJ2-7	TGCAGCGTTGAAGGCTCTCGAGGTTACGAGCAGTACTTC	CSVEGSRGYEQYF
TRBV6-6	.	few	TRBJ2-5	TGTGCCAGCAGAGAGGGGGGGACGGAGACCCAGTACTTC	CASREGGTETQYF
TRBV20-1	TRBD2	.	TRBJ2-7	TGCAGTGCTAGGGGACTAGCGGATCACTACGAGCAGTACTTC	CSARGLADHYEQYF
TRBV7-9	.	.	TRBJ2-5	TGTGCCAGCAGCTTATCAGAATACCAAGAGACCCAGTACTTC	CASSLSEYQETQYF
TRBV20-1	.	few	TRBJ2-1	TGCAGTGCTACCGCTCGACAGGTGGATGAGCAGTTCTTC	CSATARQVDEQFF
TRBV11-1	.	.	TRBJ2-1	TGTGCCAGCAGCGCTCTGGCCCCACGGGATAGCTCCTACAATGAGCAGTTCTTC	CASSALAPRDSSYNEQFF
TRBV6-1	.	once	TRBJ2-3	TGTGCCAGCAGTGAGGGCGACACACGGAACACAGATACGCAGTATTTT	CASSEGDTRNTDTQYF
TRBV2	TRBD2	.	TRBJ2-1	TGTGCCAGCACGGGAGGAGGGGCCGGATACAATGGGCAGTTCTTC	CASTGGGAGYNGQFF
TRBV15	.	once	TRBJ2-1	TGTGCCACCAGTACACACAATGAGCAGTTCTTC	CATSTHNEQFF
TRBV6-2/TRBV6-3	.	few	TRBJ1-6	TGTGCCAGCAGTTACTCGCGGCAGGCAGGATCACCCCTCCACTTT	CASSYSRQAGSPLHF
TRBV7-9	.	few	TRBJ1-6	TGTGCCAGCAGCTTATCGGATTATTCACCCCTCCACTTT	CASSLSDYSPLHF
TRBV15	.	.	TRBJ2-1	TGTGCCACCAGCAGAGACAGGGGAACCTACAATGAGCAGTTCTTC	CATSRDRGTYNEQFF
TRBV18	TRBD1	.	TRBJ1-6	TGTGCCAGCTCACCCGGGACAGAGGGGATTTCACCCCTCCACTTT	CASSPGTEGISPLHF
TRBV11-2	.	.	TRBJ2-1	TGTGCCAGCAGCTTAGGATTCTTTAGCTCCTACAATGAGCAGTTCTTC	CASSLGFFSSYNEQFF
TRBV5-1	.	.	TRBJ2-1	TGCGCCAGCAGCTGGGGGCGGGAGAGGGGATCCAATGAGCAGTTCTTC	CASSWGRERGSNEQFF
TRBV7-9	.	.	TRBJ2-1	TGTGCCAGCAGCAACAGACGGACCTTGACCTCCTACAATGAGCAGTTCTTC	CASSNRRTLTSYNEQFF
TRBV2	TRBD1	few	TRBJ1-1	TGTGCCAGCAGTTCCTTCGGACAGGGGGCGGATTGGGCTTTCTTT	CASSSFGQGADWAFF
TRBV29-1	.	.	TRBJ2-1	TGCAGCGCCGGGTTGTCTGAGCAGTTCTTC	CSAGLSEQFF
TRBV7-9	.	.	TRBJ1-2	TGTGCCAGCAGGGGTGGGCAGGATCATGGCTACACCTTC	CASRGGQDHGYTF
TRBV7-9	TRBD1	.	TRBJ2-7	TGTGCCAGCAGCGCGGGGACAGGGGGTACCCTCTACGAGCAGTACTTC	CASSAGTGGTLYEQYF
TRBV5-1	TRBD2	.	TRBJ2-3	TGCGCCAGCAGCTGGGAGGGTGACACAGATACGCAGTATTTT	CASSWEGDTDTQYF
TRBV3-1	.	.	TRBJ1-2	TGTGCCAGCAGCCAAGAAAGGACGGATAACTATGGCTACACCTTC	CASSQERTDNYGYTF
TRBV10-3	.	.	TRBJ2-1	TGTGCCATCAGGTCGGACCAGGACAATGAGCAGTTCTTC	CAIRSDQDNEQFF
TRBV11-2	.	.	TRBJ2-5	TGTGCCAGCAGCCAAGAAGCGACGGGGGCTTTTCAAGAGACCCAGTACTTC	CASSQEATGAFQETQYF
TRBV29-1	TRBD1	.	TRBJ1-2	TGCAGCGTTGAAGCAGGGACAGAAGGCTACACCTTC	CSVEAGTEGYTF
TRBV6-5	TRBD2	few	TRBJ2-1	TGTGCCAGCTCCCGACTAGCCTACACTGAGCAGTTCTTC	CASSRLAYTEQFF
TRBV5-1	.	once	TRBJ2-7	TGCGCCAGCACCTCGGGGGTGGCGGGAACCTACGAGCAGTACTTC	CASTSGVAGTYEQYF